This TCR beta chain was captured in a study of cytomegalovirus exposure and HLA in healthy donors. Study observations and caveats: Highly shared sequence variants in one cluster were likely a sequencing artifact.

This clone was picked up many times. Its cognate antigen is unknown. V lost 4 bases to trimming and J lost 4 bases; unmatched junction nucleotides: 14. The CDR3 totals 17 residues. The germline CDR1 and CDR2 sequences are SEHNR and FQNEAQ (reference sequence). The PCR was carried out with 60 Vbeta primers and 13 Jbeta primers. Sequencing was performed with immunoSEQ multiplex PCR; in TCRdb, only in-frame clones are kept and a portion is missing. The table shows around 190,000 clones, with 85% to 90% occurring only once. This chain uses TRBV7-9 with TRBJ2-5, with 8 positions matching TRBD1. The source of this sequence is a woman aged 18 to 35 in good health and CMV-seronegative. What was sequenced was PBMCs. In DNA form, the CDR3 reads TGTGCCAGCAGCTCAACGTCAGGGGGCGCTTGGGGAGAGACCCAGTACTTC. It specifies CASSSTSGGAWGETQYF.